The 13 T cell receptor beta chains below all came from one sample that was sequenced in a study of CD8 T cells in Susac syndrome. Reverse transcription of about 0.45 to 1 ug RNA used random hexamers. MiXCR was run by TCRdb on the immunoSEQ multiplex PCR reads, yielding one entry per CDR3 protein. In the table there are under 200,000 distinct CDR3 sequences, about 90% of which are singletons. Input material: CD4+ T cells from PBMCs. The receptors were gathered from a human donor in good health.

The chain carries TRBV27 and TRBJ2-7; 12 bases map to TRBD1. The CDR3 sequence is 15 residues long. V was clipped by 6 bases and J by 7 bases; unmatched bases: 10. From germline, CDR1 is MNHEY and CDR2 SMNVEV (reference sequence). CDR3 in DNA: TGTGCCAGCAGACTTGGGACAGGGGGCCTGCGGGAGCAGTACTTC. It specifies CASRLGTGGLREQYF.

The gene calls are TRBV7-2 and TRBJ2-7, with no clear D. V was clipped by 3 bases and J by 0 bases, with 9 bases between them. The CDR3 has 14 amino acids. Germline V gene data show CDR1 as SGHTA and CDR2 as FQGNSA. The CDR3 loop is CASSLMTSSYEQYF. Here the CDR3 DNA reads TGTGCCAGCAGCTTGATGACAAGCTCCTACGAGCAGTACTTC.

The V call is TRBV6-2 or TRBV6-3, the J call TRBJ1-2; TRBD1 matches at 7 bases. The CDR3 spans 14 residues. Germline assignment: CDR1 MNHEY and CDR2 SVGEGT. With 3 bases clipped from V and 5 bases from J, the junction kept 6 bases outside the gene matches. DNA for the CDR3: TGTGCCAGCAGTTATCGACAGGGACCGTATGGCTACACCTTC. It yields the protein CASSYRQGPYGYTF.

The chain joins TRBV5-1 to TRBJ2-7; 7 nucleotides match TRBD1. CDR3 length: 14 amino acids. The ends lost 4 bases at V and 3 bases at J; junction bases unmatched: 7. Germline-derived CDR1 and CDR2 are SGHRS and YFSETQ. CDR3 sequence reads: CASSPGQVGYEQYF. The CDR3, as DNA: TGCGCCAGCAGCCCCGGACAGGTTGGCTACGAGCAGTACTTC.

The chain has TRBV6-6 and TRBJ2-5, with TRBD1 matching over 8 bases. V trimming: 0 bases; J trimming: 4 bases; junction bases outside the gene matches: 1. The CDR3 sequence is 14 residues long. The germline V gene encodes CDR1 MNHNY and CDR2 SVGAGI (reference sequence). In nucleotides, the CDR3 is TGTGCCAGCAGTTACTCCGACAGGGGAGAGACCCAGTACTTC. This codes for CASSYSDRGETQYF.

The chain couples TRBV5-4 to TRBJ1-1; no firm D call. This CDR3 is 12 amino acids long. Trimming left V 1 base short and J 4 bases short, with 5 bases between. Germline CDR1 is SGHNT and CDR2 is YYREEE (reference sequence). The chain's CDR3 is CASSLRSTEAFF. The CDR3 DNA follows: TGTGCCAGCAGCTTGAGGAGCACTGAAGCTTTCTTT.

This sequence joins TRBV6-6 and TRBJ2-2; D possibly corresponds to TRBD2 (6 bases). The V gene lost 6 bases and the J gene lost 3 bases, with 17 bases spanning the gap. Germline CDR1 is MNHNY and CDR2 is SVGAGI (reference sequence). The CDR3 has 16 residues. DNA for the CDR3: TGTGCCAGCAGACCAAATTCCGGGACTCACACCGGGGAGCTGTTTTTT. It yields the protein CASRPNSGTHTGELFF.

V and J are TRBV18 and TRBJ2-1; D is possibly TRBD2 (5 bases). The germline V gene encodes CDR1 KGHSH and CDR2 LQKENI. The CDR3 extends over 16 amino acids. The ends were cut back, 0 bases at V and 0 bases at J, with 9 bases in the middle. DNA of the CDR3: TGTGCCAGCTCACCACCGTCGGGGTACTCCTACAATGAGCAGTTCTTC. Translating gives CASSPPSGYSYNEQFF.

The chain carries TRBV7-9 and TRBJ2-5; no clear D. V lost 1 base and J 5 bases, leaving 8 bases between the germline ends. This CDR3 has 13 residues. Germline values: CDR1 SEHNR, CDR2 FQNEAQ (reference sequence). Here the CDR3 DNA reads TGTGCCAGCAGCTTAGGAGGCACGGAGACCCAGTACTTC. Translation: CASSLGGTETQYF.

The chain uses TRBV9 and TRBJ2-1; tentatively, D is TRBD2 (5 bases). V shed 0 bases and J shed 9 bases, with 16 bases lying between them. CDR3 length: 15 amino acids. In germline, CDR1 is SGDLS, CDR2 YYNGEE. CDR3 protein: CASSVVPGKDGEQFF. In nucleotides, the CDR3 is TGTGCCAGCAGCGTAGTACCCGGGAAGGACGGTGAGCAGTTCTTC.

This rearrangement joins TRBV6-5 to TRBJ2-4; D is perhaps TRBD2 (5 bases). The CDR3 runs 15 residues. Germline CDR1 MNHEY, CDR2 SVGAGI. V gave up 2 bases and J gave up 3 bases, with 11 bases separating them. The CDR3 loop is CASSYNRDIKNIQYF. The CDR3 DNA reads as TGTGCCAGCAGTTACAATCGGGATATCAAAAACATTCAGTACTTC.

The rearrangement links TRBV28 to TRBJ2-7; 11 bases match TRBD1. CDR3 length: 13 amino acids. The germline V gene has CDR1 MDHEN and CDR2 SYDVKM. The V gene end was trimmed by 5 bases and the J gene end by 7 bases; junction bases not matched to a gene: 4. The CDR3 nucleotides read TGTGCCAGCAGTGGACAGGGGGCGAGAGAGCAGTACTTC. It translates to CASSGQGAREQYF.

The chain carries TRBV27 and TRBJ2-2; tentative D call: TRBD1 (5 bases). The CDR3 spans 15 residues. V lost 4 bases, J lost 6 bases, and 15 bases lay in between. Germline CDR1 and CDR2: MNHEY and SMNVEV (reference sequence). CDR3 region: CASSSQTVNAGELFF. The CDR3 DNA is TGTGCCAGCAGTTCCCAGACAGTTAACGCCGGGGAGCTGTTTTTT.